The 32 T cell receptor beta chains presented below share a single source sample, sequenced in a study of blood T cell repertoires in COVID-19. Only in-frame clones appear in the TCRdb table, and some are missing; sequencing was by immunoSEQ multiplex PCR. The sample includes about 150,000 clones, around 83% of them seen just once. The specimen was peripheral blood. The source of these receptors is a woman in her seventies who had recovered from COVID-19.

This clone appeared a single time. The chain couples TRBV15 to TRBJ2-5, with D possibly being TRBD2 (7 bases). CDR3 length: 16 residues. Germline CDR1 and CDR2: LNHNV and YYDKDF (reference sequence). V lost 3 bases and J lost 1, with 15 bases in between. The chain's CDR3 is CATSRQGREVQETQYF. In nucleotides, the CDR3 is TGTGCCACCAGCAGGCAGGGGAGGGAGGTCCAAGAGACCCAGTACTTC.

Only a few counts were recorded for this clone. This sequence joins TRBV5-6 and TRBJ2-2; 9 nucleotides line up with TRBD2. Germline-derived CDR1 and CDR2 are SGHDT and YYEEEE. V lost 4 bases and J lost 6; bases outside the gene matches: 10. The CDR3 runs to 16 residues. CDR3 sequence reads: CASSTQRGARAGELFF. In nucleotides, the CDR3 is TGTGCCAGCAGCACACAGCGGGGGGCCCGGGCCGGGGAGCTGTTTTTT.

The V call is TRBV18, the J call TRBJ1-1; TRBD1 aligns across 9 bases. Germline CDR1 is KGHSH and CDR2 is LQKENI. J gave up 4 bases and V 3 bases, and 3 bases lay outside the gene matches. The CDR3 runs to 14 residues. The CDR3 bases are TGTGCCAGCTCACCCCTGACAGGGGGCACTGAAGCTTTCTTT. Translation gives CASSPLTGGTEAFF.

The V gene is TRBV28, the J gene TRBJ1-1, with 9 bases fitting TRBD1. V gave up 5 bases and J gave up 2 bases; unmatched junction bases: 9. This CDR3 has 16 amino acids. Germline V CDR1 and CDR2: MDHEN, SYDVKM. CDR3 amino acids: CASSLLTGGVNTEAFF. The DNA for the CDR3 is TGTGCCAGCAGTCTATTAACAGGGGGCGTCAACACTGAAGCTTTCTTT.

The chain couples TRBV4-1 to TRBJ2-7; TRBD1 matches 7 bases. Germline lookup yields CDR1 MGHRA and CDR2 YSYEKL. V shed 4 bases, J shed 5 bases, and the junction held 5 bases outside the gene matches. This CDR3 spans 13 amino acids. In DNA, the CDR3 is TGCGCCAGCAGCCCCGACAGGGCTAACGAGCAGTACTTC. Its protein product is CASSPDRANEQYF.

This chain joins TRBV5-1 and TRBJ2-3; 8 positions agree with TRBD2. CDR1 SGHRS and CDR2 YFSETQ come from the germline V gene. V lost 3 bases, J lost 1 base, and 7 bases stayed unmatched. This CDR3 comprises 16 residues. The CDR3 loop reads CASSSRGGWGTDTQYF. The CDR3 coding sequence is TGCGCCAGCAGCTCCCGGGGGGGATGGGGCACAGATACGCAGTATTTT.

This clone was counted a single time. The chain employs TRBV5-1 and TRBJ2-2; D may be TRBD2 (6 bases). Germline-derived CDR1 and CDR2 are SGHRS and YFSETQ. The length of the CDR3 is 17 residues. Trimming cost V 4 bases and J 6 bases, with 22 bases left between them. The CDR3 is CASSPVGDSEAAGELFF. The DNA for the CDR3 is TGCGCCAGCAGCCCCGTGGGGGACTCGGAAGCGGCCGGGGAGCTGTTTTTT.

This sequence joins TRBV1 and TRBJ1-2. TRBV1 is assigned pseudogene status. This CDR3 contains 14 residues. CDR3 loop: CTSSQDVEWYGYTF. CDR3 bases: TGCACCAGCAGCCAAGATGTGGAGTGGTATGGCTACACCTTC.

The chain carries TRBV27 and TRBJ2-1; TRBD1 is a possible D gene (5 bases). V was cut by 7 bases and J by 2 bases, with 15 bases left in between. The CDR3 length is 15 residues. CDR1 and CDR2 (germline): MNHEY, SMNVEV (reference sequence). The chain's CDR3 is CASNPRGTPYNEQFF. In DNA form, the CDR3 reads TGTGCCAGCAACCCAAGGGGCACCCCCTACAATGAGCAGTTCTTC.

The rearrangement uses TRBV12-3 or TRBV12-4 and TRBJ1-1; the match to TRBD1 covers 7 bases. The CDR3 totals 13 residues. Losses at the gene ends were 6 bases for V and 4 bases for J; bases not matched to a gene: 5. In DNA form, the CDR3 reads TGTGCCAGCAGCCTACAGGGGCCCACTGAAGCTTTCTTT. Its translation: CASSLQGPTEAFF.

The chain is built from TRBV19 and TRBJ2-2; 7 nucleotides align to TRBD2. Per germline, CDR1 LNHDA and CDR2 SQIVND (reference sequence). This CDR3 region has 15 residues. V was pared by 6 bases and J by 2 bases, with 6 bases of the junction left unmatched. The CDR3: CASRILAANTGELFF. DNA of the CDR3: TGTGCCAGTAGGATTCTAGCGGCTAACACCGGGGAGCTGTTTTTT. Variable domain in full (rest from reference TRBV19 and TRBJ2-2): DGGITQSPKYLFRKEGQNVTLSCEQNLNHDAMYWYRQDPGQGLRLIYYSQIVNDFQKGDIAEGYSVSREKKESFPLTVTSAQKNPTAFYLCASRILAANTGELFFGEGSRLTVL.

J is TRBJ1-1 and V is TRBV12-3 or TRBV12-4; D call uncertain. There are 13 residues in the CDR3. The germline V and J ends were trimmed by 1 base and 6 bases, with 9 bases remaining between them. As DNA, the CDR3 is TGTGCCAGCAGTTTAGTCGGGATCGCTGAAGCTTTCTTT. Encoded protein: CASSLVGIAEAFF.

The rearrangement uses TRBV6-4 and TRBJ2-1; TRBD2 is a possible D gene (5 bases). The CDR3 extends over 14 amino acids. Germline assignment: CDR1 MRHNA and CDR2 SNTAGT. V was pared by 4 bases and J by 0 bases, with 7 bases between. CDR3: CASSAGSSYNEQFF. The CDR3, as DNA: TGTGCCAGCAGTGCGGGGAGCTCCTACAATGAGCAGTTCTTC.

V usage is TRBV7-9 and J usage is TRBJ2-1; weak D call: TRBD1 (6 bases). The CDR3 spans 16 residues. Germline values: CDR1 SEHNR, CDR2 FQNEAQ (reference sequence). The ends were cut back, 5 bases at V and 7 bases at J, with 21 bases in the middle. The CDR3 here is CASSARGGRGMNEQFF. The CDR3 DNA is TGTGCCAGCAGCGCCCGTGGTGGCAGGGGAATGAATGAGCAGTTCTTC. Variable domain in full (rest from reference TRBV7-9 and TRBJ2-1): DTGVSQNPRHKITKRGQNVTFRCDPISEHNRLYWYRQTLGQGPEFLTYFQNEAQLEKSRLLSDRFSAERPKGSFSTLEIQRTEQGDSAMYLCASSARGGRGMNEQFFGPGTRLTVL.

V and J are TRBV27 and TRBJ1-3; weak D call: TRBD1 (5 bases). V dropped 6 bases and J dropped 0 bases, with 12 bases sitting between them. Germline V gene data show CDR1 as MNHEY and CDR2 as SMNVEV (reference sequence). This CDR3 spans 15 amino acids. The CDR3, as DNA: TGTGCCAGCAGACGGGGGACCAGCTCTGGAAACACCATATATTTT. It encodes CASRRGTSSGNTIYF.

The rearrangement joins TRBV10-3 to TRBJ2-2, with a possible D match to TRBD1 (7 bases). There are 15 residues in the CDR3. The germline V and J ends were trimmed by 0 bases and 6 bases, with 11 bases remaining between them. Germline-derived CDR1 and CDR2 are ENHRY and SYGVKD. This chain's CDR3 is CAISESEGAPGELFF. The CDR3 DNA reads as TGTGCCATCAGTGAGTCGGAGGGGGCCCCCGGGGAGCTGTTTTTT.

This chain links TRBV7-8 with TRBJ2-1, with TRBD2 matching over 8 bases. The germline gives CDR1 SGHVS, CDR2 FQNEAQ. Trimming took 4 bases from V and 3 from J; bases not matched to a gene: 8. The CDR3 is 16 amino acids. The CDR3 DNA reads TGTGCCAGCAGCTGGGGGCTAGCGGGCCACTACAATGAGCAGTTCTTC. It translates to CASSWGLAGHYNEQFF. The full variable domain, its missing parts supplied by reference TRBV7-8 and TRBJ2-1, is GAGVSQSPRYKVAKRGQDVALRCDPISGHVSLFWYQQALGQGPEFLTYFQNEAQLDKSGLPSDRFFAERPEGSVSTLKIQRTQQEDSAVYLCASSWGLAGHYNEQFFGPGTRLTVL.

This clone occurred once. The chain joins TRBV6-5 to TRBJ1-5; 8 nucleotides agree with TRBD1. Germline V lookup: CDR1 MNHEY, CDR2 SVGAGI. This CDR3 has 14 residues. The V and J ends lost 6 bases and 9 bases, in that order; junction bases with no gene match: 10. The CDR3 here is CASSTGQARGPQHF. CDR3 sequence (DNA): TGTGCCAGCAGCACGGGACAGGCCAGGGGGCCCCAGCATTTT.

The CDR3 DNA follows: TGTGCCAGCAGTGACGGACACACCTCCAATCAGCCCCAGCATTTT. It encodes CASSDGHTSNQPQHF. The chain has TRBV6-6 and TRBJ1-5, with D tentatively TRBD1 (5 bases). Germline V CDR1 and CDR2: MNHNY, SVGAGI (reference sequence). With 5 bases removed from V and 3 bases from J, the gap between germline ends came to 14 bases. The CDR3 contains 15 residues.

This rearrangement joins TRBV29-1 to TRBJ1-2; tentative D call: TRBD1 (6 bases). Germline V gene lookup returns CDR1 SQVTM and CDR2 ANQGSEA. V gave up 7 bases and J gave up 0 bases, with 12 bases separating them. This CDR3 comprises 13 residues. The CDR3 DNA reads as TGCAGCGCATATTACAGGGCTAACTATGGCTACACCTTC. It yields the protein CSAYYRANYGYTF.

The J gene is TRBJ2-7, the V gene TRBV5-6; 9 positions agree with TRBD1. The ends lost 4 bases at V and 5 bases at J; junction bases unmatched: 10. The germline V gene has CDR1 SGHDT and CDR2 YYEEEE. There are 15 residues in the CDR3. The CDR3 reads CASSPRDRDGHEQYF. CDR3 sequence (DNA): TGTGCCAGCAGCCCCCGGGACAGGGACGGACACGAGCAGTACTTC. The whole variable domain, remainder taken from reference TRBV5-6 and TRBJ2-7, is DAGVTQSPTHLIKTRGQQVTLRCSPKSGHDTVSWYQQALGQGPQFIFQYYEEEERQRGNFPDRFSGHQFPNYSSELNVNALLLGDSALYLCASSPRDRDGHEQYFGPGTRLTVT.

This chain joins TRBV28 and TRBJ2-7; the match to TRBD2 covers 7 bases. With V trimmed by 7 bases and J by 2 bases, 5 bases remained unmatched. Germline V gives CDR1 MDHEN, CDR2 SYDVKM. CDR3 size: 13 residues. Here the CDR3 DNA reads TGTGCCAGCAAAGTTGGGGGGGCCTACGAGCAGTACTTC. Protein: CASKVGGAYEQYF.

J is TRBJ2-5 and V is TRBV3-1 (or the pseudogene TRBV3-2), with D perhaps matching TRBD1 (5 bases). Trimming cost V 3 bases and J 7 bases, with 21 bases left between them. Germline V lookup: CDR1 LGHDT, CDR2 YNNKEL (reference sequence). This CDR3 spans 16 amino acids. Here the CDR3 DNA reads TGTGCCAGCAGCCATGTCTCTAGGGGTAGTGTGGCGACCCAGTACTTC. As protein: CASSHVSRGSVATQYF.

The genes are TRBV28 and TRBJ2-5; no definite D call. The germline CDR1 and CDR2 sequences are MDHEN and SYDVKM. Trimming stripped 5 bases from V and 5 bases from J, with 15 bases between. The CDR3 runs 14 residues. CDR3 residues: CASSAPRLRETQYF. The CDR3 region has the DNA TGTGCCAGCAGTGCCCCGCGGCTACGGGAGACCCAGTACTTC. Together with reference TRBV28 and TRBJ2-5, the CDR3 gives the full variable domain: DVKVTQSSRYLVKRTGEKVFLECVQDMDHENMFWYRQDPGLGLRLIYFSYDVKMKEKGDIPEGYSVSREKKERFSLILESASTNQTSMYLCASSAPRLRETQYFGPGTRLLVL.

The CDR3 sequence: CATFPVGQGGYTF. CDR3 in DNA: TGTGCCACCTTCCCCGTGGGACAGGGCGGCTACACCTTC. This chain joins TRBV28 and TRBJ1-2; the match to TRBD1 covers 9 bases. CDR1 and CDR2 from the germline V gene are MDHEN and SYDVKM. The CDR3 consists of 13 residues. Trimming took 10 bases from V and 8 from J; bases not matched to a gene: 11.

This clone came up once. The V and J genes are TRBV12-3 or TRBV12-4 and TRBJ1-5; D unclear. The CDR3 is 13 amino acids. Trimming stripped 7 bases from V and 0 bases from J, with 7 bases between. CDR3 sequence (DNA): TGTGCCAGCACGCAGTATAGCAATCAGCCCCAGCATTTT. Amino acid sequence: CASTQYSNQPQHF.

The chain combines TRBV14 with TRBJ1-6, with 10 bases that match TRBD1. V lost 4 bases to trimming and J lost 9 bases; unmatched junction nucleotides: 6. Looked up from germline, CDR1 is SGHDN and CDR2 is FVKESK. The CDR3 extends over 15 amino acids. As DNA, the CDR3 is TGTGCCAGCAGCCCCGGACAGGGGGGGAGTTCACCCCTCCACTTT. Protein sequence: CASSPGQGGSSPLHF.

The genes are TRBV7-2 and TRBJ1-2, with 12 nucleotides matching TRBD1. The CDR3 loop spans 15 amino acids. CDR1 is SGHTA, CDR2 FQGNSA, per germline. After removal of 7 bases from V and 4 bases from J, the junction contained 7 bases not matched to a gene. CDR3 bases: TGTGCCAGCACCCTTGGGGGACAGGGGGCCTATGGCTACACCTTC. This encodes CASTLGGQGAYGYTF.

The rearrangement joins TRBV18 to TRBJ1-2, with D maybe TRBD1 (5 bases). Trimming removed 1 base at V and 7 bases at J, with 13 bases between. The germline V gene has CDR1 KGHSH and CDR2 LQKENI. The CDR3 contains 14 residues. The CDR3 DNA reads as TGTGCCAGCTCACCACAAGGGCAGGGCGGTGGCTACACCTTC. This codes for CASSPQGQGGGYTF.

This clone was found a few times. The rearrangement links TRBV27 to TRBJ1-2; possibly TRBD1 for D (6 bases). From germline, CDR1 is MNHEY and CDR2 SMNVEV (reference sequence). The CDR3 sequence is 13 residues long. Trimming pared 7 bases from V and 9 bases from J, leaving 18 bases between. The CDR3 reads CASIGGGDYSYTF. As DNA, the CDR3 is TGTGCCAGCATCGGGGGGGGCGACTACAGCTACACCTTC.

The rearrangement links TRBV7-2 to TRBJ2-1; a weak D match, TRBD2 (5 bases). This CDR3 spans 15 amino acids. The V end lost 1 base, the J end lost 0 bases, and 7 bases lay between the germline ends. The germline V gene has CDR1 SGHTA and CDR2 FQGNSA. The DNA of the CDR3 is TGTGCCAGCAGCTTAGGCCGGGGCTCCTACAATGAGCAGTTCTTC. This sequence encodes CASSLGRGSYNEQFF.

The genes are TRBV13 and TRBJ1-5; unclear D gene. Germline loops: CDR1 PRHDT, CDR2 FYEKMQ (reference sequence). Trimming pared 3 bases from V and 0 bases from J, leaving 9 bases between. This CDR3 spans 15 amino acids. In nucleotides, the CDR3 is TGTGCCAGCAGCTTTGGCGGAGTTAGCAATCAGCCCCAGCATTTT. Translation: CASSFGGVSNQPQHF.